One and the same sample provided the 32 T cell receptor beta chains below, sequenced in a study of T cells after posttransplantation cyclophosphamide. Sequencing was performed with immunoSEQ multiplex PCR; in TCRdb, only in-frame clones are kept and a portion is missing. The profile shows 9,800 or so clones, roughly 90% of them singletons. Methotrexate plus calcineurin inhibitor accompanied controls' myeloablative marrow transplants; sampling was 1 year later. The sequencing used PBMCs, collected roughly 67 weeks after allogeneic stem cell transplant with calcineurin inhibitor and methotrexate. These receptors were taken from a male patient aged 45-59 years who received an allogeneic stem cell transplant from an unrelated donor, was CMV-positive, and had chronic GVHD only. Some T cells may have come from the graft donor.

This chain joins TRBV4-3 and TRBJ2-7; TRBD2 agrees at 7 bases. Germline CDR1 and CDR2: LGHNA and YSLEER. The CDR3 runs 18 residues. V lost 0 bases to trimming and J lost 0 bases; unmatched junction nucleotides: 11. CDR3 amino acids: CASSQDLWGSGASYEQYF. The CDR3 DNA reads TGCGCCAGCAGCCAAGATCTTTGGGGAAGCGGGGCCTCCTACGAGCAGTACTTC.

V is TRBV1 and J is TRBJ2-5; the listed D gene, TRBD2, was not tested against the DNA. The better agreement between TRBJ2-7 and the DNA end casts doubt on the J call. TRBV1 is a documented pseudogene. The CDR3 runs to 15 residues. The CDR3 sequence is CTSGPRLAGGHEQYF. DNA of the CDR3: TGCACCAGCGGACCACGGCTAGCGGGGGGGCACGAGCAGTACTTC.

V is TRBV19 and J is TRBJ2-1; TRBD2 matches at 11 bases. With 5 bases clipped from V and 3 bases from J, the junction kept 3 bases outside the gene matches. CDR3 length: 15 residues. The germline CDR1 and CDR2 sequences are LNHDA and SQIVND (reference sequence). CDR3 sequence reads: CASSVTSGGYNEQFF. Here the CDR3 DNA reads TGTGCCAGTAGTGTAACTAGCGGGGGCTACAATGAGCAGTTCTTC. Variable domain in full (rest from reference TRBV19 and TRBJ2-1): DGGITQSPKYLFRKEGQNVTLSCEQNLNHDAMYWYRQDPGQGLRLIYYSQIVNDFQKGDIAEGYSVSREKKESFPLTVTSAQKNPTAFYLCASSVTSGGYNEQFFGPGTRLTVL.

The chain carries TRBV28 and TRBJ1-6; D is undetermined. Germline-derived CDR1 and CDR2 are MDHEN and SYDVKM. The CDR3 length is 15 residues. Trimming stripped 7 bases from V and 10 bases from J, with 20 bases between. DNA of the CDR3: TGTGCCAGCACCGGGGTAGGGATCACGAACTCACCCCTCCACTTT. Protein sequence: CASTGVGITNSPLHF.

The chain combines TRBV4-1 with TRBJ2-5; tentative D call: TRBD2 (6 bases). The CDR3 is 15 residues long. V gave up 1 base and J gave up 3 bases, with 12 bases separating them. CDR1 and CDR2 from the germline V gene are MGHRA and YSYEKL. The DNA for the CDR3 is TGCGCCAGCAGCCAAGTGCGGGGAGAAAAAGAGACCCAGTACTTC. Encoded protein: CASSQVRGEKETQYF.

This clone came up a few times. The V call is TRBV4-1, the J call TRBJ1-4; D is unresolved. This CDR3 spans 13 amino acids. The V and J ends lost 1 base and 8 bases respectively, with 8 bases between them. Per germline, CDR1 MGHRA and CDR2 YSYEKL. The CDR3 DNA reads as TGCGCCAGCAGCCAAGGCCGGGTCGAAAAACTGTTTTTT. Amino acid sequence: CASSQGRVEKLFF.

The chain joins TRBV9 to TRBJ1-1; the D is unclear. CDR3 length: 13 residues. Trimming took off 0 bases at V and 4 bases at J, with 7 bases between the two ends. The germline gives CDR1 SGDLS, CDR2 YYNGEE. CDR3 coding DNA: TGTGCCAGCAGCGTAGATCTGAGCACTGAAGCTTTCTTT. Amino acid sequence: CASSVDLSTEAFF.

CDR3 region: CASSKDTSTFTDTQYF. CDR3 DNA: TGTGCCAGCAGTAAAGATACTAGTACCTTTACAGATACGCAGTATTTT. This chain uses TRBV27 with TRBJ2-3, with D tentatively TRBD2 (5 bases). Trimming stripped 5 bases from V and 3 bases from J, with 18 bases between. This CDR3 region has 16 residues. Germline V CDR1 and CDR2: MNHEY, SMNVEV (reference sequence).

This chain links TRBV27 with TRBJ2-2; D is possibly TRBD2 (6 bases). This CDR3 is 12 amino acids long. Per germline, CDR1 MNHEY and CDR2 SMNVEV (reference sequence). Deletions cut 8 bases from V and 5 bases from J, with 9 bases between. The CDR3 is CASGSGTGELFF. CDR3 coding DNA: TGTGCCAGCGGCAGCGGGACCGGGGAGCTGTTTTTT.

The rearrangement joins TRBV12-5 to TRBJ1-6; D is perhaps TRBD1 (5 bases). Per germline, CDR1 LGHNT and CDR2 FRNRAP. Trimming removed 3 bases at V and 9 bases at J, with 9 bases between. This CDR3 is built from 13 residues. The CDR3 protein is CASGFLQGSPLHF. The CDR3 DNA follows: TGTGCTAGTGGTTTTCTGCAGGGTTCACCCCTCCACTTT.

This chain uses TRBV4-1 with TRBJ1-1; 10 bases are a match to TRBD1. CDR1 MGHRA and CDR2 YSYEKL come from the germline V gene. V lost 7 bases to trimming and J lost 6 bases; unmatched junction nucleotides: 17. The CDR3 is 17 amino acids. CDR3 sequence reads: CASTQTGGDSVQSEAFF. CDR3 bases: TGCGCCAGCACCCAGACAGGGGGCGACTCCGTCCAGTCTGAAGCTTTCTTT.

This sequence joins TRBV5-4 and TRBJ2-7; 9 nucleotides agree with TRBD1. The CDR3 contains 15 residues. V gave up 0 bases and J gave up 5 bases; unmatched junction bases: 6. CDR1 and CDR2 (germline): SGHNT, YYREEE (reference sequence). The CDR3 region has the DNA TGTGCCAGCAGCTTGGACGGGACAGGGAGGGACGAGCAGTACTTC. This gives the protein CASSLDGTGRDEQYF.

The chain couples TRBV7-9 to TRBJ2-2; 9 bases are shared with TRBD1. Per germline, CDR1 SEHNR and CDR2 FQNEAQ (reference sequence). V gave up 5 bases and J gave up 6 bases; unmatched junction bases: 10. The CDR3 is 16 residues long. The CDR3 loop is CASSRNGGQGPGELFF. The DNA for the CDR3 is TGTGCCAGCAGCCGGAATGGGGGACAGGGTCCCGGGGAGCTGTTTTTT.

The chain employs TRBV11-2 and TRBJ1-2; perhaps TRBD1 as D (6 bases). The CDR3 extends over 13 amino acids. Germline values: CDR1 SGHAT, CDR2 FQNNGV. Trimming took 4 bases from V and 7 from J, leaving 13 bases between them. In nucleotides, the CDR3 is TGTGCCAGCAGCTACCAAGGACAGACTGGCTACACCTTC. Protein: CASSYQGQTGYTF.

The chain has TRBV7-6 and TRBJ2-2, with D perhaps matching TRBD1 (6 bases). Trimming cost V 5 bases and J 6 bases, with 22 bases left between them. CDR1 and CDR2 (germline): SGHVS, FNYEAQ. The CDR3 is made up of 17 amino acids. The CDR3 nucleotides are TGTGCCAGCAGCCCAACAGCAACCGGTACAGGGCCCGGGGAGCTGTTTTTT. This codes for CASSPTATGTGPGELFF.

The rearrangement uses TRBV6-5 and TRBJ2-7; 8 bases fit TRBD1. Unmatched junction bases numbered 7, after V lost 2 bases and J lost 4 bases. The CDR3 is 15 residues long. From germline, CDR1 is MNHEY and CDR2 SVGAGI. CDR3 nucleotide sequence: TGTGCCAGCAGTTACAAGACAGGGGTGTTATACGAGCAGTACTTC. Encoded protein: CASSYKTGVLYEQYF.

This chain links TRBV5-1 with TRBJ2-3; 14 bases are shared with TRBD2. Germline V CDR1 and CDR2: SGHRS, YFSETQ. This CDR3 comprises 17 residues. V gave up 0 bases and J gave up 6 bases; unmatched junction bases: 6. The CDR3 bases are TGCGCCAGCAGCTTGGGGACTAGCGGGGGGAGTAGGGATACGCAGTATTTT. Its protein is CASSLGTSGGSRDTQYF.

This CDR3 is CAIGRPDRGHEQYF. Here the CDR3 DNA reads TGTGCCATCGGCCGCCCGGACAGGGGCCACGAGCAGTACTTC. The V call is TRBV10-3, the J call TRBJ2-7; TRBD1 matches 9 bases. CDR1 is ENHRY and CDR2 is SYGVKD in the germline V gene. V was clipped by 8 bases and J by 5 bases; unmatched bases: 10. The CDR3 is made up of 14 amino acids.

V is TRBV4-1 and J is TRBJ2-2, with TRBD1 as a possible D gene (5 bases). Germline CDR1 MGHRA, CDR2 YSYEKL. CDR3 length equals 13 residues. Trimming took 6 bases from V and 6 from J, leaving 11 bases between them. The CDR3 sequence is CASSPGWAGELFF. In DNA, the CDR3 is TGCGCCAGCAGTCCAGGGTGGGCCGGGGAGCTGTTTTTT.

This clone has just one count. The rearrangement joins TRBV27 to TRBJ1-1; 8 positions agree with TRBD1. Germline assignment: CDR1 MNHEY and CDR2 SMNVEV (reference sequence). J gave up 4 bases and V 4 bases, and 2 bases lay outside the gene matches. The CDR3 has 13 residues. The CDR3 loop is CASSSTGGTEAFF. The DNA of the CDR3 is TGTGCCAGCAGTTCCACAGGGGGCACTGAAGCTTTCTTT.

The chain joins TRBV5-1 to TRBJ2-2; 16 bases match TRBD2. With 2 bases clipped from V and 5 bases from J, the junction kept 6 bases outside the gene matches. The length of the CDR3 is 18 residues. Germline CDR1 SGHRS, CDR2 YFSETQ. The CDR3, as DNA: TGCGCCAGCAGCTTCGGGACTAGCGGGAGGGCCGGTACCGGGGAGCTGTTTTTT. This gives the protein CASSFGTSGRAGTGELFF. Combining the CDR3 with reference TRBV5-1 and TRBJ2-2 gives the whole variable domain KAGVTQTPRYLIKTRGQQVTLSCSPISGHRSVSWYQQTPGQGLQFLFEYFSETQRNKGNFPGRFSGRQFSNSRSEMNVSTLELGDSALYLCASSFGTSGRAGTGELFFGEGSRLTVL.

This chain links TRBV5-5 with TRBJ1-1; TRBD1 might be the D (6 bases). V lost 2 bases and J 7 bases, leaving 12 bases between the germline ends. CDR1 is SGHKS, CDR2 YYEKEE, per germline (reference sequence). This CDR3 is 13 amino acids long. CDR3 amino acids: CASSFTGKGEAFF. In DNA form, the CDR3 reads TGTGCCAGCAGCTTTACAGGGAAAGGTGAAGCTTTCTTT.

The chain recombines TRBV7-8 with TRBJ2-3; D unclear. V was shortened by 5 bases and J by 6 bases, with 3 bases between the two germline ends. The CDR3 covers 10 residues. Germline CDR1 SGHVS, CDR2 FQNEAQ. In DNA, the CDR3 is TGTGCCAGCAGCCGGGATACGCAGTATTTT. Amino acids: CASSRDTQYF.

The gene calls are TRBV27 and TRBJ1-5; no definite D call. The CDR3 is 14 amino acids. Germline assignment: CDR1 MNHEY and CDR2 SMNVEV (reference sequence). V lost 5 bases and J 0 bases, leaving 8 bases between the germline ends. DNA of the CDR3: TGTGCCAGCAGTGAGACTATTAGCAATCAGCCCCAGCATTTT. Amino acid sequence: CASSETISNQPQHF.

This clone was seen a few times. Here the CDR3 reads CASSPVTGVNQPQHF. The CDR3 bases are TGTGCCAGCTCACCCGTGACAGGGGTTAATCAGCCCCAGCATTTT. The chain joins TRBV18 to TRBJ1-5; 8 bases are a match to TRBD1. The V and J ends lost 3 bases and 4 bases, in that order; junction bases with no gene match: 5. The CDR3 is 15 amino acids. The germline V gene has CDR1 KGHSH and CDR2 LQKENI.

In DNA form, the CDR3 reads TGCGCCAGCAGCCAAGGAGTAGCGGGGGGGTGGGAGACCCAGTACTTC. This translates into CASSQGVAGGWETQYF. This sequence joins TRBV4-1 and TRBJ2-5; TRBD2 matches at 11 bases. The germline V gene has CDR1 MGHRA and CDR2 YSYEKL. This CDR3 contains 16 residues. V shed 1 base and J 5 bases; nucleotides not matched to a gene: 6.

The rearrangement links TRBV18 to TRBJ2-6, with D perhaps TRBD2 (5 bases). Trimming pared 5 bases from V and 0 bases from J, leaving 8 bases between. CDR3 length: 15 residues. Germline loops: CDR1 KGHSH, CDR2 LQKENI. In DNA, the CDR3 is TGTGCCAGCTCATCGGGAAACTCTGGGGCCAACGTCCTGACTTTC. Amino acids: CASSSGNSGANVLTF. Drawing the rest from reference TRBV18 and TRBJ2-6, the complete variable domain is NAGVMQNPRHLVRRRGQEARLRCSPMKGHSHVYWYRQLPEEGLKFMVYLQKENIIDESGMPKERFSAEFPKEGPSILRIQQVVRGDSAAYFCASSSGNSGANVLTFGAGSRLTVL.

The V call is TRBV11-2, the J call TRBJ2-2; possibly TRBD2 for D (5 bases). V lost 3 bases to trimming and J lost 6 bases, with 17 bases between them. This CDR3 is 16 amino acids long. CDR1 is SGHAT, CDR2 FQNNGV, per germline. The CDR3 protein is CASSFGEYLHSGELFF. CDR3 in DNA: TGTGCCAGCAGCTTCGGGGAGTATCTACACTCCGGGGAGCTGTTTTTT.

The rearrangement uses TRBV18 and TRBJ1-2, with 10 bases fitting TRBD1. The germline gives CDR1 KGHSH, CDR2 LQKENI. The CDR3 extends over 18 amino acids. V lost 3 bases, J lost 2 bases, and 12 bases stayed unmatched. CDR3 in amino acids: CASSPRELGTGVNYGYTF. CDR3 DNA sequence: TGTGCCAGCTCACCGAGGGAACTAGGGACAGGGGTAAACTATGGCTACACCTTC.

V is TRBV6-6 and J is TRBJ2-7; 10 bases are shared with TRBD1. Germline V gene lookup returns CDR1 MNHNY and CDR2 SVGAGI (reference sequence). V lost 8 bases, J lost 6 bases, and 7 bases stayed unmatched. The CDR3 extends over 13 amino acids. The CDR3: CASRDRGGSEQYF. The CDR3 region has the DNA TGTGCCAGCCGGGACAGGGGAGGCTCCGAGCAGTACTTC.

In the case of this clone: Germline and junction disagree at one end, which may indicate a read error. The gene calls are TRBV19 and TRBJ1-4; TRBD1 might be the D (5 bases). The germline V gene has CDR1 LNHDA and CDR2 SQIVND (reference sequence). The CDR3 extends over 16 amino acids. The CDR3 is CTSSLSLGGFYEKLFF. In DNA form, the CDR3 reads TGTACCAGTAGTCTCTCCCTGGGGGGGTTCTATGAAAAACTGTTTTTT.

This clone was seen a handful of times. The V gene is TRBV19, the J gene TRBJ1-4; 8 bases are a match to TRBD1. The germline V gene has CDR1 LNHDA and CDR2 SQIVND (reference sequence). The CDR3 has 17 amino acids. V lost 3 bases and J lost 4; bases outside the gene matches: 10. Here the CDR3 reads CASSIRGQDRVNEKLFF. CDR3 coding DNA: TGTGCCAGTAGTATTCGAGGCCAGGACAGGGTTAATGAAAAACTGTTTTTT.